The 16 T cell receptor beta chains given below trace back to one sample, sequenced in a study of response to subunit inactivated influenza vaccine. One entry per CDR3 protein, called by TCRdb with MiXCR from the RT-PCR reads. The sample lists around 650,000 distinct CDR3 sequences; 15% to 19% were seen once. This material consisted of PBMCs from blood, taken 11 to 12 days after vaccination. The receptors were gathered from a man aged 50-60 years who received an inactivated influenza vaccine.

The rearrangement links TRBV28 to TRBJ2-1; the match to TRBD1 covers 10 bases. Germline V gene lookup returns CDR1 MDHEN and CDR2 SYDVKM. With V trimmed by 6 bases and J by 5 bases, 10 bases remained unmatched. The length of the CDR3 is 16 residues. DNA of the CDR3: TGTGCCAGCAGCCTACCTCGGGACAGGGGACACAATGAGCAGTTCTTC. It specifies CASSLPRDRGHNEQFF.

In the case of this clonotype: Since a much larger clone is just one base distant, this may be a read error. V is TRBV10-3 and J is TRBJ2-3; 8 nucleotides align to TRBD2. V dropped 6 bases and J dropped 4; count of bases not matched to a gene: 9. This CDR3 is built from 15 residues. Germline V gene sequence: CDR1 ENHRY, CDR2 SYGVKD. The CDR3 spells CAIRNSGVQPDTQYF. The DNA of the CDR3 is TGTGCCATCAGAAATAGCGGGGTCCAACCAGATACGCAGTATTTT.

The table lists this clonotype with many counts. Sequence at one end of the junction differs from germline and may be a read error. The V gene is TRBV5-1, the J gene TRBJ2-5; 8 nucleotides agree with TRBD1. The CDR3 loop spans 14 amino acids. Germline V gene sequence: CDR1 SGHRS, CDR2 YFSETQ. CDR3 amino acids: CASSLGQGQETQYF. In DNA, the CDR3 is TGTGCCAGCAGTCTCGGACAGGGTCAAGAGACCCAGTACTTC.

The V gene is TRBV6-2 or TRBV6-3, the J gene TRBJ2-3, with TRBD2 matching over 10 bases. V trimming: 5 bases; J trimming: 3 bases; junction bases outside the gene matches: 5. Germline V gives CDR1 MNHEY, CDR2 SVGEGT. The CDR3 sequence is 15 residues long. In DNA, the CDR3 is TGTGCCAGCAGTGGACTAGCGGTTTCGACAGATACGCAGTATTTT. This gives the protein CASSGLAVSTDTQYF.

The CDR3 DNA follows: TGTGCCAGCAGCTTAAGGGCTAGCGGCAACTCCTACAATGAGCAGTTCTTC. Residues: CASSLRASGNSYNEQFF. This sequence joins TRBV7-8 and TRBJ2-1, with TRBD2 identical over 7 bases. This CDR3 spans 17 amino acids. The junction had 7 bases not matched to a gene; V was cut back by 2 bases and J by 0 bases. The V gene's germline CDR1 is SGHVS and CDR2 FQNEAQ.

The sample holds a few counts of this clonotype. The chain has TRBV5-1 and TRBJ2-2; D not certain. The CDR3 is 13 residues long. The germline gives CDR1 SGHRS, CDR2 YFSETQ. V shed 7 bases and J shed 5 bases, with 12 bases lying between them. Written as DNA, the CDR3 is TGCGCCAGCTCCCGGCAGTCTACCGGGGAGCTGTTTTTT. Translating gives CASSRQSTGELFF.

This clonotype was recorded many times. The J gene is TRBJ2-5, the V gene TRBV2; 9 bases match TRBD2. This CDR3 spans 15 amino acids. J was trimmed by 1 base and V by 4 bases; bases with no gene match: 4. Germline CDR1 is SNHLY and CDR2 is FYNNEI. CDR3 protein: CASSVGREGQETQYF. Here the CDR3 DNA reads TGTGCCAGCAGTGTCGGGCGGGAGGGCCAAGAGACCCAGTACTTC. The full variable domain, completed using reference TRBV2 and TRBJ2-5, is EPEVTQTPSHQVTQMGQEVILRCVPISNHLYFYWYRQILGQKVEFLVSFYNNEISEKSEIFDDQFSVERPDGSNFTLKIRSTKLEDSAMYFCASSVGREGQETQYFGPGTRLLVL.

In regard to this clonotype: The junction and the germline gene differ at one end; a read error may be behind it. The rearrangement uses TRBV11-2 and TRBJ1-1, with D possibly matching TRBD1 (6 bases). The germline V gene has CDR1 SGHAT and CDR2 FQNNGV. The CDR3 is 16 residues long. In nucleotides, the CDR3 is TGTGCCAGCAGATTAGACAGGAGAATTGGGTACACTGAAGCTTTCTTT. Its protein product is CASRLDRRIGYTEAFF.

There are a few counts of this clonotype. CDR3 nucleotides: TGTGCCAGCAGTTTAGCGCTTGGCAGATCTTCCGAAAAACTGTTTTTT. Translation gives CASSLALGRSSEKLFF. The V call is TRBV12-3 or TRBV12-4, the J call TRBJ1-4, with unresolved D. This CDR3 has 16 residues. V was pared by 0 bases and J by 8 bases, with 16 bases between.

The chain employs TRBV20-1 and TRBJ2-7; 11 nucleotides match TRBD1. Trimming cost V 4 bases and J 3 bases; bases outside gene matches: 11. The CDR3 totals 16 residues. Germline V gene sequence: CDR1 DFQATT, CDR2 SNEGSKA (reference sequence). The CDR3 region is CSATGTGGHFNYEQYF. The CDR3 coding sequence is TGCAGTGCTACCGGGACAGGGGGGCACTTTAACTACGAGCAGTACTTC.

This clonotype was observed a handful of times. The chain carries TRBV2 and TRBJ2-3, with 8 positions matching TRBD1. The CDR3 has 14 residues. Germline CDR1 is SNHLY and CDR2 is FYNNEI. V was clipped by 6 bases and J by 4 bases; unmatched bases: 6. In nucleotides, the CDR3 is TGTGCCAGCAGGGACAGGGAAGGGCCAGATACGCAGTATTTT. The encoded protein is CASRDREGPDTQYF.

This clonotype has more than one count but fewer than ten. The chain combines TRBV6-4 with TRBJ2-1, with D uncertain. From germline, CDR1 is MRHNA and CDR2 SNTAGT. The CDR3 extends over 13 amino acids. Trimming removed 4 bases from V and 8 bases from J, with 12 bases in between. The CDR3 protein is CASSVSARYEQFF. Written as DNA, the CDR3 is TGTGCCAGCAGTGTTAGTGCAAGATATGAGCAGTTCTTC.

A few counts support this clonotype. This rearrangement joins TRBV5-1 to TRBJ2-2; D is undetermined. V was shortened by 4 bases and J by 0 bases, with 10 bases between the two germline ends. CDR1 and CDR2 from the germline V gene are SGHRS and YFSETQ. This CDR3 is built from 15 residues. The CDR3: CASSLGYANTGELFF. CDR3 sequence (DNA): TGCGCCAGCAGCCTCGGGTACGCGAACACCGGGGAGCTGTTTTTT. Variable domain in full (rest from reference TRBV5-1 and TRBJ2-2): KAGVTQTPRYLIKTRGQQVTLSCSPISGHRSVSWYQQTPGQGLQFLFEYFSETQRNKGNFPGRFSGRQFSNSRSEMNVSTLELGDSALYLCASSLGYANTGELFFGEGSRLTVL.

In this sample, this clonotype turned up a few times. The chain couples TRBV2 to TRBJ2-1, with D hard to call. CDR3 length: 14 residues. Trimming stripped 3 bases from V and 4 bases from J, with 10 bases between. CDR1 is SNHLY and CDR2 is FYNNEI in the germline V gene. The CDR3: CASSEPQSYNEQFF. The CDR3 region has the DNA TGTGCCAGCAGTGAGCCACAGAGTTACAATGAGCAGTTCTTC.

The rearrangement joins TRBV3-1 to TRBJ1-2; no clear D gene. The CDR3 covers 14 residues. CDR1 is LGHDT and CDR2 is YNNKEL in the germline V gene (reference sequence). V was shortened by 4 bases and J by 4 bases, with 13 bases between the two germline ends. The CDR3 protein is CASSRASGIYGYTF. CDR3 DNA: TGTGCCAGCAGCCGTGCGTCCGGGATCTATGGCTACACCTTC.

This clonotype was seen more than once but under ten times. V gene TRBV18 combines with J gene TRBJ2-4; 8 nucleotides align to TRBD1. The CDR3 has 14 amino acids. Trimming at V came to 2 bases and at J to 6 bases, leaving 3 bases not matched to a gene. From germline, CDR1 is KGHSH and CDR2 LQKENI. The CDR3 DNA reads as TGTGCCAGCTCACCATCCGGACAGGGAAACATTCAGTACTTC. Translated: CASSPSGQGNIQYF.